A single sample gave rise to the 20 T cell receptor beta chains below, sequenced in a study of T cell responses to AZD1222 COVID-19 vaccine. Clones were read by immunoSEQ multiplex PCR, and TCRdb kept only the in-frame ones, dropping some. The sample lists about 50,000 clones, over 60% occurring once. Material: peripheral blood, obtained on day 0 of AZD1222 vaccination. The origin of the receptors is an adult in good health.

Only one count was recorded for this clone. The genes are TRBV6-1 and TRBJ2-7; TRBD2 matches at 7 bases. J lost 2 bases, V lost 1 base, and 5 bases had no gene match. This CDR3 comprises 15 residues. Germline-derived CDR1 and CDR2 are MNHNS and SASEGT. For the CDR3, the DNA is TGTGCCAGCAGTGAAGGCGGGGGAGCAGCCTACGAGCAGTACTTC. Translation: CASSEGGGAAYEQYF.

This chain connects TRBV20-1 to TRBJ1-2, with 8 bases aligning to TRBD1. This CDR3 is 12 amino acids long. J gave up 4 bases and V 6 bases, and 4 bases lay outside the gene matches. The V gene's germline CDR1 is DFQATT and CDR2 SNEGSKA (reference sequence). The CDR3 bases are TGCAGTGCAAGTGGACAGGGCTATGGCTACACCTTC. As protein: CSASGQGYGYTF.

The CDR3 loop is CATSRVQQETQYF. In DNA form, the CDR3 reads TGTGCCACCAGCAGAGTACAACAAGAGACCCAGTACTTC. The rearrangement uses TRBV15 and TRBJ2-5; no reliable D call. V lost 1 base and J lost 2, with 5 bases in between. Germline CDR1 reads LNHNV; CDR2 reads YYDKDF (reference sequence). There are 13 residues in the CDR3.

The chain joins TRBV19 to TRBJ1-3, with D tentatively TRBD1 (6 bases). CDR1 is LNHDA and CDR2 is SQIVND in the germline V gene (reference sequence). CDR3 length: 16 residues. Deletions cut 6 bases from V and 0 bases from J, with 15 bases between. The CDR3 loop is CASRQDSSSSGNTIYF. The CDR3 bases are TGTGCCAGTAGACAGGACAGCTCAAGCTCTGGAAACACCATATATTTT.

The chain combines TRBV5-8 with TRBJ2-1, with TRBD2 as a possible D gene (5 bases). From germline, CDR1 is SGHTS and CDR2 YDEGEE. There are 15 residues in the CDR3. Trimming took 0 bases from V and 12 from J, leaving 19 bases between them. The CDR3 region has the DNA TGTGCCAGCAGCTTGGCCGGGGTAGCCCGATTCGGGCAGTTCTTC. This translates into CASSLAGVARFGQFF.

This rearrangement joins TRBV28 to TRBJ2-7, with TRBD1 matching 7 bases. CDR1 is MDHEN and CDR2 is SYDVKM in the germline V gene. This CDR3 is built from 13 residues. V trimming: 8 bases; J trimming: 1 base; junction bases outside the gene matches: 5. DNA of the CDR3: TGTGCCAGCGGGACAGACCCTTCCTACGAGCAGTACTTC. Its protein is CASGTDPSYEQYF.

This chain connects TRBV21-1 to TRBJ2-7; the table's D gene call, TRBD2, was not cross checked with the DNA. TRBV21-1 is annotated as a pseudogene. The CDR3 covers 15 residues. The CDR3 region is CASSKGSGGPYEQYV. Here the CDR3 DNA reads TGTGCCAGCAGCAAGGGGAGCGGGGGTCCCTACGAGCAGTACGTC.

J is TRBJ2-1 and V is TRBV7-2; 14 bases fit TRBD2. The CDR3 extends over 16 amino acids. V lost 5 bases and J lost 4; bases outside the gene matches: 4. CDR1 and CDR2 from the germline V gene are SGHTA and FQGNSA. In nucleotides, the CDR3 is TGTGCCAGCAGCCTCCGACTAGCGGGGGGGTACAATGAGCAGTTCTTC. Translated, it gives CASSLRLAGGYNEQFF.

The chain employs TRBV5-1 and TRBJ1-2; perhaps TRBD1 as D (6 bases). This CDR3 region has 14 residues. CDR1 is SGHRS, CDR2 YFSETQ, per germline. Trimming took 4 bases from V and 5 from J, leaving 15 bases between them. CDR3 coding DNA: TGCGCCAGCAGCCCTCAGGGCAGGGGATATGGCTACACCTTC. Its protein is CASSPQGRGYGYTF.

This clone was recorded a few times. The genes are TRBV11-2 and TRBJ1-1; a possible D gene is TRBD1 (6 bases). The CDR3 loop spans 14 amino acids. Trimming took off 1 base at V and 4 bases at J, with 10 bases between the two ends. Germline lookup yields CDR1 SGHAT and CDR2 FQNNGV. Written as DNA, the CDR3 is TGTGCCAGCAGCTTAGGGGGGGCTCGCACTGAAGCTTTCTTT. It specifies CASSLGGARTEAFF.

This rearrangement joins TRBV2 to TRBJ1-5; 9 nucleotides agree with TRBD1. Trimming removed 4 bases from V and 5 bases from J; junction bases left unmatched: 3. This CDR3 comprises 14 residues. Per the germline V gene, CDR1 is SNHLY and CDR2 is FYNNEI. In DNA form, the CDR3 reads TGTGCCAGCAGTGGGGGACAGGGAGATCAGCCCCAGCATTTT. Its translation is CASSGGQGDQPQHF.

This chain joins TRBV7-2 and TRBJ2-1; a possible D gene is TRBD2 (5 bases). Germline-derived CDR1 and CDR2 are SGHTA and FQGNSA. The germline V and J ends were trimmed by 1 base and 9 bases, with 10 bases remaining between them. The CDR3 covers 13 residues. CDR3 in amino acids: CASSLVLEGEQFF. The CDR3 DNA reads as TGTGCCAGCAGCTTAGTACTAGAAGGTGAGCAGTTCTTC.

V is TRBV5-1 and J is TRBJ1-4; no reliable D call. Per the germline V gene, CDR1 is SGHRS and CDR2 is YFSETQ. V shed 4 bases and J shed 2 bases, with 12 bases lying between them. The CDR3 is 15 residues long. The CDR3 is CASSRTAATNEKLFF. In DNA, the CDR3 is TGCGCCAGCAGCCGAACAGCGGCTACTAATGAAAAACTGTTTTTT.

V is TRBV7-2 and J is TRBJ2-5, with 11 bases identical to TRBD2. V lost 5 bases and J lost 4; bases outside the gene matches: 15. Germline CDR1 reads SGHTA; CDR2 reads FQGNSA. This CDR3 is 18 amino acids long. Here the CDR3 reads CASSLPSGGRSEGETQYF. The CDR3 DNA reads TGTGCCAGCAGCCTACCTAGCGGGGGGCGAAGTGAAGGAGAGACCCAGTACTTC. Complete variable domain (other parts from reference TRBV7-2 and TRBJ2-5): GAGVSQSPSNKVTEKGKDVELRCDPISGHTALYWYRQSLGQGLEFLIYFQGNSAPDKSGLPSDRFSAERTGGSVSTLTIQRTQQEDSAVYLCASSLPSGGRSEGETQYFGPGTRLLVL.

In its sample, this clone was seen a few times. In DNA, the CDR3 is TGCAGTGCTAGTATCGTTTCGGCAGATACGCAGTATTTT. It codes for CSASIVSADTQYF. The rearrangement joins TRBV20-1 to TRBJ2-3; D not resolved. This CDR3 has 13 amino acids. The ends were cut back, 3 bases at V and 4 bases at J, with 11 bases in the middle. Germline V gene lookup returns CDR1 DFQATT and CDR2 SNEGSKA (reference sequence).

The genes are TRBV3-1 (or the pseudogene TRBV3-2) and TRBJ2-1; D gene unclear. The germline V gene encodes CDR1 LGHDT and CDR2 YNNKEL (reference sequence). V lost 1 base and J 4 bases, leaving 8 bases between the germline ends. The CDR3 spans 14 residues. The DNA of the CDR3 is TGTGCCAGCAGCCAAGGGCAGATATACAATGAGCAGTTCTTC. Translation gives CASSQGQIYNEQFF.

This chain links TRBV19 with TRBJ1-6; no clear D gene. This CDR3 contains 14 residues. Between the trimmed V and J ends, which lost 3 bases and 8 bases, there was a span of 11 bases. Germline V gene data show CDR1 as LNHDA and CDR2 as SQIVND (reference sequence). DNA for the CDR3: TGTGCCAGTAGTATTAGGCTCCTGGATTCACCCCTCCACTTT. Its translation: CASSIRLLDSPLHF.

The chain is built from TRBV19 and TRBJ1-2; unclear D gene. CDR1 and CDR2 from the germline V gene are LNHDA and SQIVND (reference sequence). With 6 bases removed from V and 5 bases from J, the gap between germline ends came to 13 bases. The CDR3 has 13 residues. The CDR3 nucleotides are TGTGCCAGTAGGAACAAGGGAGGGTATGGCTACACCTTC. It translates to CASRNKGGYGYTF.

V gene TRBV5-1 combines with J gene TRBJ2-5; weak D call: TRBD1 (5 bases). V was trimmed by 0 bases and J by 5 bases, leaving 14 bases between them. CDR1 and CDR2 (germline): SGHRS, YFSETQ. The CDR3 is 15 amino acids. The CDR3 nucleotides are TGCGCCAGCAGCTTGGACAGGAGACATGGGGAGACCCAGTACTTC. Protein product: CASSLDRRHGETQYF.

The chain links TRBV7-2 to TRBJ1-1; D not resolved. V lost 2 bases and J 5 bases, leaving 3 bases between the germline ends. Germline-derived CDR1 and CDR2 are SGHTA and FQGNSA. This CDR3 has 11 amino acids. The CDR3 DNA is TGTGCCAGCAGCTTATTTACTGAAGCTTTCTTT. Amino acids: CASSLFTEAFF.